This entry is about one TCR beta chain. The data derive from a study of blood T cell repertoires in COVID-19. Only in-frame clones appear in the TCRdb table, and some are missing; sequencing was by immunoSEQ multiplex PCR. Here the sample spans approximately 220,000 clones, 80% to 90% being singletons. The CDR3 is made up of 13 amino acids. The ends lost 5 bases at V and 6 bases at J; junction bases unmatched: 7. CDR1 is MNHEY, CDR2 SMNVEV, per germline (reference sequence). This clonotype originated in a middle-aged woman who had been exposed to COVID-19. The chain combines TRBV27 with TRBJ2-7; 7 nucleotides align to TRBD2. The source material was PBMCs or T cells enriched from blood (not recorded which). This chain's CDR3 is CASSARTSGEQYF. The CDR3 DNA is TGTGCCAGCAGTGCTCGGACTAGTGGCGAGCAGTACTTC.